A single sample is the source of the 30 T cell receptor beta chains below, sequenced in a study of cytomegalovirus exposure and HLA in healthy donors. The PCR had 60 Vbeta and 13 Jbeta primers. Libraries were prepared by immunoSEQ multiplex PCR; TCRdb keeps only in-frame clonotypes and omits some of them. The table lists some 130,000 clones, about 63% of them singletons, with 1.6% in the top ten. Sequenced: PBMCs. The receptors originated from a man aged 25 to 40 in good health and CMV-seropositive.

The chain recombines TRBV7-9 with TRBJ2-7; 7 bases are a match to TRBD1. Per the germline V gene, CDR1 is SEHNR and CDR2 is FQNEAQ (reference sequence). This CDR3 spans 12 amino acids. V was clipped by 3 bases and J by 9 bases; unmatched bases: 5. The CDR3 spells CASSFPEGAQYF. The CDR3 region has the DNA TGTGCCAGCAGCTTCCCCGAGGGGGCGCAGTACTTC.

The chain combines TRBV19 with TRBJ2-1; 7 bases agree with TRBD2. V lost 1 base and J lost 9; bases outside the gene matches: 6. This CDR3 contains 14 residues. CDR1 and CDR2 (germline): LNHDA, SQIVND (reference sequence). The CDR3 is CASSIGTSSSEQFF. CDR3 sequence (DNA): TGTGCCAGTAGTATAGGGACTAGTTCGAGTGAGCAGTTCTTC.

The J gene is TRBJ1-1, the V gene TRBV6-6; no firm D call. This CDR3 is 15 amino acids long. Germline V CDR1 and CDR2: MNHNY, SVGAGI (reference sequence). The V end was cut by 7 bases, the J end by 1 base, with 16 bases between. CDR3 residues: CASTELPRENTEAFF. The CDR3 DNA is TGTGCCAGCACCGAACTTCCGCGGGAGAACACTGAAGCTTTCTTT.

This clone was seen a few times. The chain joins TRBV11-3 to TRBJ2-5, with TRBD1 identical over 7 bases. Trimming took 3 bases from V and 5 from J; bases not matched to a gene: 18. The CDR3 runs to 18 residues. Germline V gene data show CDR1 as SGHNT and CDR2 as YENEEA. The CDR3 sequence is CASSLRLRSQGPPETQYF. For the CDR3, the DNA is TGTGCCAGCAGCTTGAGACTACGGTCACAGGGGCCGCCGGAGACCCAGTACTTC.

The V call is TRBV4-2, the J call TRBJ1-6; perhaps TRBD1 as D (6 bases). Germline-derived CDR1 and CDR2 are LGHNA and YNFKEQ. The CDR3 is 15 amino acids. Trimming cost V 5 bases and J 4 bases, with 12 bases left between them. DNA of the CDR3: TGTGCCAGCAGCTCAGACAGGCGGTATAATTCACCCCTCCACTTT. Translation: CASSSDRRYNSPLHF.

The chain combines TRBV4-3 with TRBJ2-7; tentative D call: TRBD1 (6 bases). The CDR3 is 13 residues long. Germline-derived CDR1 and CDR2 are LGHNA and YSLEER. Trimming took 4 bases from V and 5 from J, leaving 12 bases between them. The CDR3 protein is CASSLKGGHEQYF. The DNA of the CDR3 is TGCGCCAGCAGCCTAAAAGGGGGACACGAGCAGTACTTC.

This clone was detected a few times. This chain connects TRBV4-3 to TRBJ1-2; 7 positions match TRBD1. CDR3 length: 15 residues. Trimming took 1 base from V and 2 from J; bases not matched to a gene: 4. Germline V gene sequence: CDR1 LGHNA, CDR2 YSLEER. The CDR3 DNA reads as TGCGCCAGCAGCCAAGTCGACAGGGTAAACTATGGCTACACCTTC. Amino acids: CASSQVDRVNYGYTF.

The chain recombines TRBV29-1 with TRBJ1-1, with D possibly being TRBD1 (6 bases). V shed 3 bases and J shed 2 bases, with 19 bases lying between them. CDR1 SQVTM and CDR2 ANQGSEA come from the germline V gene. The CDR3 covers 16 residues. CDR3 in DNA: TGCAGCGTTGATCCACGACAGGATCTGGGTAACACTGAAGCTTTCTTT. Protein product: CSVDPRQDLGNTEAFF.

The CDR3 DNA sequence: TGCGCCAGCAAAGACGGACAGGGCTCTGGAAACACCATATATTTT. It yields the protein CASKDGQGSGNTIYF. The rearrangement uses TRBV5-1 and TRBJ1-3, with TRBD1 identical over 8 bases. From germline, CDR1 is SGHRS and CDR2 YFSETQ. The ends lost 6 bases at V and 0 bases at J; junction bases unmatched: 5. The CDR3 is 15 residues long.

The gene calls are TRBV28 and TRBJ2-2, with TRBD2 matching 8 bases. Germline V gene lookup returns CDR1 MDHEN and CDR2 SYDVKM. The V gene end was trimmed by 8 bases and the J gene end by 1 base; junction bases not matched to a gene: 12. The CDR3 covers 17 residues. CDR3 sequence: CASGRSGSMGNTGELFF. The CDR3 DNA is TGTGCCAGCGGGAGGAGCGGGAGCATGGGGAACACCGGGGAGCTGTTTTTT.

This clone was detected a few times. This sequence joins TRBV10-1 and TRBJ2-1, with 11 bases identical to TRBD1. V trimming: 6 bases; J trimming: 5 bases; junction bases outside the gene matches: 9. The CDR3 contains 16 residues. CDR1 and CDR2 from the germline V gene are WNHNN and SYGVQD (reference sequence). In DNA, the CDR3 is TGCGCCAGCAGCCAACCGGACAGGGGGCAAAACAATGAGCAGTTCTTC. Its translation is CASSQPDRGQNNEQFF.

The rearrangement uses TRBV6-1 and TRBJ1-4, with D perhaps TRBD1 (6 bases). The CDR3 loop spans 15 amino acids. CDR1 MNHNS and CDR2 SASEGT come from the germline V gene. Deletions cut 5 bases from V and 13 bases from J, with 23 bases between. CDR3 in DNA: TGTGCCAGCAGTATGGCCGGGACATCAGGCTTAGCACTGTTTTTT. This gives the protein CASSMAGTSGLALFF.

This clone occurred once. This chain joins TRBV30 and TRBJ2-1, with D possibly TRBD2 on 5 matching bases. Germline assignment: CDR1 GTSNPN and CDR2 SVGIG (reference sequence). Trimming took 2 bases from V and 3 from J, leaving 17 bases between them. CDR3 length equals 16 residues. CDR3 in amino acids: CAWSLSDSLHYNEQFF. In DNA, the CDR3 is TGTGCCTGGAGTCTATCGGACTCTCTTCACTACAATGAGCAGTTCTTC.

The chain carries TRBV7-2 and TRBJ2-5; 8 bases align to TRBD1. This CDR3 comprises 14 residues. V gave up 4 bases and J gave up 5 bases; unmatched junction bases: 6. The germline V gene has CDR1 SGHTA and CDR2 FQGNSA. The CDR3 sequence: CASSYNRGKETQYF. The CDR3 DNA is TGTGCCAGCAGCTATAACAGGGGGAAGGAGACCCAGTACTTC.

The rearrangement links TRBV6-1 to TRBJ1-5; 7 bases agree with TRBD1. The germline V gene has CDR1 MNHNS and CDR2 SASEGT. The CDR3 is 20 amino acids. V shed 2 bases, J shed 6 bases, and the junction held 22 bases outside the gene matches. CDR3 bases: TGTGCCAGCAGTGAATCTAGGTTCTCTGGCAGGGGGATTGTAGGTCAGCCCCAGCATTTT. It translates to CASSESRFSGRGIVGQPQHF.

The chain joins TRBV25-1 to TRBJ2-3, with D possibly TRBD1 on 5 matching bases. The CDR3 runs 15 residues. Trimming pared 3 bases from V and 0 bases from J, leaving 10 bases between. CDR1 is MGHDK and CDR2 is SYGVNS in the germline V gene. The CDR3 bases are TGTGCCAGCAGTGATTGGACAACTAGCACAGATACGCAGTATTTT. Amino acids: CASSDWTTSTDTQYF.

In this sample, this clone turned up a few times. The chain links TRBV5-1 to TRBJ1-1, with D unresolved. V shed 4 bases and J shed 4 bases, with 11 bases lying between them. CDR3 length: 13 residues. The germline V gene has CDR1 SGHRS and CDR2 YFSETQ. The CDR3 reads CASSVQDATEAFF. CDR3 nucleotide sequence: TGCGCCAGCAGCGTCCAGGATGCCACTGAAGCTTTCTTT.

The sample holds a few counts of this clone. CDR3 region: CASRAEGAKNIQYF. For the CDR3, the DNA is TGCGCCAGCAGAGCGGAGGGGGCCAAAAACATTCAGTACTTC. The J gene is TRBJ2-4, the V gene TRBV5-1; a weak D match, TRBD2 (6 bases). The CDR3 sequence is 14 residues long. Germline V gives CDR1 SGHRS, CDR2 YFSETQ. Trimming removed 5 bases from V and 1 base from J, with 10 bases in between.

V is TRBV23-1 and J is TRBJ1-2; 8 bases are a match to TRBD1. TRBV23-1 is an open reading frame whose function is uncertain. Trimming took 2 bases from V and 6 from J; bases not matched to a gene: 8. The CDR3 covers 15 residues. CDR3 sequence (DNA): TGCGCCAGCAGTCAACAGAGGACAGGGAGTCATGGCTACACCTTC. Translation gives CASSQQRTGSHGYTF.

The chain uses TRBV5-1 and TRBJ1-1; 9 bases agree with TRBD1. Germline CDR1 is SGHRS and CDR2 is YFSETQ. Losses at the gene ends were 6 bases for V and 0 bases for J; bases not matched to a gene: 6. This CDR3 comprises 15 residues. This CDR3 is CASKLGDRVNTEAFF. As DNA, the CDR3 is TGCGCCAGCAAGCTCGGGGACAGGGTGAACACTGAAGCTTTCTTT.

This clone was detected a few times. CDR3 in amino acids: CASSSPGLRAEQYF. The CDR3, as DNA: TGTGCCAGTAGTTCCCCGGGACTCCGCGCCGAGCAGTACTTC. V and J are TRBV19 and TRBJ2-7, with a weak D call TRBD2 (6 bases). This CDR3 is 14 amino acids long. CDR1 and CDR2 (germline): LNHDA, SQIVND (reference sequence). Trimming pared 5 bases from V and 6 bases from J, leaving 17 bases between.

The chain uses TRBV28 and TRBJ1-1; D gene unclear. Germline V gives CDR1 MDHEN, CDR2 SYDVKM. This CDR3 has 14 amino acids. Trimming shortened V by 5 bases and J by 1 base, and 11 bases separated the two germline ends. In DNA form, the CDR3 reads TGTGCCAGCAGTCCCCCCTATGCGAACACTGAAGCTTTCTTT. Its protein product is CASSPPYANTEAFF.

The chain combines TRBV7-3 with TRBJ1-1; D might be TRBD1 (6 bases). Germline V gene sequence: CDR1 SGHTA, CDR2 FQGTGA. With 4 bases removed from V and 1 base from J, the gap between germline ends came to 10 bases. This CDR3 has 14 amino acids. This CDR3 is CASSWGHQNTEAFF. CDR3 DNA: TGTGCCAGCAGCTGGGGACACCAGAACACTGAAGCTTTCTTT.

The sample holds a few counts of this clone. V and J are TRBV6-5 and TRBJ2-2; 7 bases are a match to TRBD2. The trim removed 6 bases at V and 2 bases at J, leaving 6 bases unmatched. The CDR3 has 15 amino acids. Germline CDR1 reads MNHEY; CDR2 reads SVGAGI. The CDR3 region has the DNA TGTGCCAGCAGCTTCGGACTAGAAAACACCGGGGAGCTGTTTTTT. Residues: CASSFGLENTGELFF.

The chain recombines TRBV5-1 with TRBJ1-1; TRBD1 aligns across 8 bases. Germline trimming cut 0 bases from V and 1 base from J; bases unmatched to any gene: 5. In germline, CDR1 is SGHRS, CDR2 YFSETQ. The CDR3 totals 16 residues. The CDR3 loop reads CASSLVAGGSNTEAFF. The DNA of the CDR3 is TGCGCCAGCAGCTTGGTGGCAGGGGGCTCGAACACTGAAGCTTTCTTT.

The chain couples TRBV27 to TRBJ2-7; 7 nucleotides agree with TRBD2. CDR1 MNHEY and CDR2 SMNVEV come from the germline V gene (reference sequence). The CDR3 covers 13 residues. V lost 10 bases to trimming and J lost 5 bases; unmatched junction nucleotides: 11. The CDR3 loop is CAKTAGETHEQYF. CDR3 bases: TGTGCCAAAACTGCGGGAGAAACCCACGAGCAGTACTTC.

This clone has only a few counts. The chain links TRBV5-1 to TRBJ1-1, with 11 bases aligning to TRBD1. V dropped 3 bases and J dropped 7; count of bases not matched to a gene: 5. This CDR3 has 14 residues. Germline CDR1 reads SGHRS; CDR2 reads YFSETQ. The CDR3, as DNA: TGCGCCAGCAGCTACGGACAGGGGGCGGGTGAAGCTTTCTTT. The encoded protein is CASSYGQGAGEAFF.

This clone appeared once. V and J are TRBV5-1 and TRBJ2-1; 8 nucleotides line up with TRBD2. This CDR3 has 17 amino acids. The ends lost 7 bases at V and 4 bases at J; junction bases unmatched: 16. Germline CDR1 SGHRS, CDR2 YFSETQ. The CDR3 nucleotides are TGCGCCAGCCGTCCTGGAGGTCAGCGGGGGATATACAATGAGCAGTTCTTC. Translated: CASRPGGQRGIYNEQFF.

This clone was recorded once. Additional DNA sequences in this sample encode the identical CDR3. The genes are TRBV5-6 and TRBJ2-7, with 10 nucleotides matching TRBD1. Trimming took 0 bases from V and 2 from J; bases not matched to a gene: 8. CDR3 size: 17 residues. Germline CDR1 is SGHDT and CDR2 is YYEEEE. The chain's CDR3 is CASSLGTGGLLTYEQYF. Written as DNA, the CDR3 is TGTGCCAGCAGCTTGGGGACAGGGGGACTGCTGACCTACGAGCAGTACTTC.

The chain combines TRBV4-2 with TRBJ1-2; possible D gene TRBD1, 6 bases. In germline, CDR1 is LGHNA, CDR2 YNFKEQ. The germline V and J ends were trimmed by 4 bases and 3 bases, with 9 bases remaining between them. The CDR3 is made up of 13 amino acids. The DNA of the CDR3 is TGTGCCAGCAGCCCCAGGGGTCACTATGGCTACACCTTC. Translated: CASSPRGHYGYTF.